Below are 9 T cell receptor beta chains sequenced from a single sample in a study of shared T cell receptors in the human thymus. Measured with immunoSEQ multiplex PCR; TCRdb has only the in-frame clones, and not every one. The sample records more than 550,000 clones, 80% to 90% being singletons. These data were likewise used in another study, on human thymus T cells.

Sequencing was done on a sample of thymocytes. The receptors come from a girl under three years old with a congenital heart defect.

This clone was detected only a few times. The chain employs TRBV19 and TRBJ1-1; TRBD1 is a possible D gene (5 bases). Germline loops: CDR1 LNHDA, CDR2 SQIVND (reference sequence). V was clipped by 1 base and J by 1 base, with 13 bases between them. There are 16 residues in the CDR3. CDR3 amino acids: CASSIGPLGQNTEAFF. In nucleotides, the CDR3 is TGTGCCAGTAGTATAGGTCCCCTGGGGCAGAACACTGAAGCTTTCTTT.

This clone was found a few times. V gene TRBV5-6 combines with J gene TRBJ1-3, with 8 bases matching TRBD1. Germline CDR1 reads SGHDT; CDR2 reads YYEEEE. After removal of 4 bases from V and 2 bases from J, the junction contained 14 bases not matched to a gene. This CDR3 is 18 amino acids long. CDR3 DNA: TGTGCCAGCAGCCCCAGGGGGCGGGGCGGATTTACTGGAAACACCATATATTTT. Translating it yields CASSPRGRGGFTGNTIYF.

CDR3 coding DNA: TGTGCCAGCAGCTTAGGAGGGAACACCGGGGAGCTGTTTTTT. It translates to CASSLGGNTGELFF. The chain combines TRBV7-2 with TRBJ2-2; D remains unclear. Trimming left V 1 base short and J 1 base short, with 4 bases between. Germline values: CDR1 SGHTA, CDR2 FQGNSA. The length of the CDR3 is 14 residues.

J is TRBJ1-3 and V is TRBV7-2; no definite D call. V was cut by 3 bases and J by 0 bases, with 9 bases left in between. Germline V gives CDR1 SGHTA, CDR2 FQGNSA. The CDR3 spans 15 residues. The CDR3 DNA reads as TGTGCCAGCAGCTTTCCGGTACGCTCTGGAAACACCATATATTTT. Protein: CASSFPVRSGNTIYF.

The chain links TRBV28 to TRBJ2-1; possibly TRBD2 for D (6 bases). Trimming pared 7 bases from V and 4 bases from J, leaving 20 bases between. The CDR3 extends over 16 amino acids. The germline V gene encodes CDR1 MDHEN and CDR2 SYDVKM. The CDR3 sequence: CASTPLGSGSYNEQFF. The CDR3 DNA follows: TGTGCCAGCACACCCTTGGGTAGCGGCAGTTACAATGAGCAGTTCTTC. Based on the CDR3 plus reference TRBV28 and TRBJ2-1, the full variable domain is DVKVTQSSRYLVKRTGEKVFLECVQDMDHENMFWYRQDPGLGLRLIYFSYDVKMKEKGDIPEGYSVSREKKERFSLILESASTNQTSMYLCASTPLGSGSYNEQFFGPGTRLTVL.

This rearrangement joins TRBV6-5 to TRBJ1-1, with 8 bases fitting TRBD1. Germline values: CDR1 MNHEY, CDR2 SVGAGI. With V trimmed by 3 bases and J by 3 bases, 9 bases remained unmatched. The length of the CDR3 is 16 residues. CDR3: CASSYGQGPLHTEAFF. CDR3 nucleotide sequence: TGTGCCAGCAGTTATGGACAGGGTCCCCTTCACACTGAAGCTTTCTTT.

Only one count was recorded for this clone. The V call is TRBV5-1, the J call TRBJ1-1; 7 bases align to TRBD1. The junction had 9 bases not matched to a gene; V was cut back by 4 bases and J by 3 bases. The germline V gene has CDR1 SGHRS and CDR2 YFSETQ. This CDR3 comprises 15 residues. The DNA of the CDR3 is TGCGCCAGCAGCGGCCCCGACAGGGTCGACACTGAAGCTTTCTTT. Translating it yields CASSGPDRVDTEAFF.

The chain employs TRBV5-5 and TRBJ2-2; 7 bases align to TRBD1. The CDR3 spans 16 residues. CDR1 and CDR2 (germline): SGHKS, YYEKEE (reference sequence). V shed 0 bases, J shed 4 bases, and the junction held 6 bases outside the gene matches. The CDR3: CASSLGRTGGTGELFF. The CDR3 DNA sequence: TGTGCCAGCAGCTTGGGTCGGACAGGAGGCACCGGGGAGCTGTTTTTT.

The V gene is TRBV15, the J gene TRBJ1-1; 9 nucleotides line up with TRBD1. V gave up 0 bases and J gave up 1 base; unmatched junction bases: 15. In germline, CDR1 is LNHNV, CDR2 YYDKDF (reference sequence). This CDR3 region has 20 residues. CDR3 residues: CATSRDAYEGQGPKNTEAFF. CDR3 DNA sequence: TGTGCCACCAGCAGAGACGCGTATGAGGGACAGGGTCCTAAGAACACTGAAGCTTTCTTT.